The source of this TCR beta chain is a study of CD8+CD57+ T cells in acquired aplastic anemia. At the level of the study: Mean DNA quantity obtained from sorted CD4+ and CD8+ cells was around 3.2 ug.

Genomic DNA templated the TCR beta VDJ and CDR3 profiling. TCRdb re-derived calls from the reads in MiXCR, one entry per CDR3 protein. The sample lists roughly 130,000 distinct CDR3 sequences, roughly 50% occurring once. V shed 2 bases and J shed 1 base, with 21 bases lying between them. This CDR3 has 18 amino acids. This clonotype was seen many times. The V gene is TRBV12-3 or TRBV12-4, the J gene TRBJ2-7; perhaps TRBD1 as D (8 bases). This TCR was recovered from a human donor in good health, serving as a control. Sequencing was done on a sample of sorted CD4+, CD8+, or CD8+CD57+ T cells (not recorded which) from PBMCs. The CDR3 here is CASSLYVLGQGGSYEQYF. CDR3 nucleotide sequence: TGTGCCAGCAGTTTATATGTCTTAGGACAGGGAGGGTCCTACGAGCAGTACTTC.